The 30 T cell receptor beta chains presented below share a single source sample, sequenced in a study of beta chain features in type 1 diabetes. Expressed TCRB transcripts got sequenced, as all isolated RNA was reverse transcribed. Clones were sequenced by immunoSEQ multiplex PCR, and TCRdb holds only the in-frame ones, with some missing. The sample holds under 250,000 clones, roughly 10% seen once. The specimen sequenced was central memory CD4+ T cells from blood. These TCRs come from a man between 18 and 35 years old in good health.

The sample holds many counts of this clone. The chain uses TRBV11-2 and TRBJ2-3; D gene ambiguous. The CDR3 has 15 amino acids. Germline assignment: CDR1 SGHAT and CDR2 FQNNGV. V dropped 4 bases and J dropped 1 base, with 12 bases sitting between them. CDR3 loop: CASSSLSGRTDTQYF. Written as DNA, the CDR3 is TGTGCCAGCAGCTCATTGAGTGGCCGCACAGATACGCAGTATTTT.

In regard to this clone: An end of the junction differs from the germline gene, which may be a read error. The genes are TRBV20-1 and TRBJ2-7; D tentatively fits TRBD1 or TRBD2 (5 bases each). Germline values: CDR1 DFQATT, CDR2 SNEGSKA (reference sequence). This CDR3 is built from 11 residues. The CDR3 sequence is CSARARDRSFF. The CDR3 DNA follows: TGCAGTGCTAGGGCCCGGGACCGATCCTTCTTC.

In its sample, this clone was seen many times. The chain links TRBV10-3 to TRBJ2-1, with 9 bases that match TRBD2. Germline trimming cut 0 bases from V and 9 bases from J; bases unmatched to any gene: 6. Germline V lookup: CDR1 ENHRY, CDR2 SYGVKD. This CDR3 has 15 amino acids. This CDR3 is CAISESKREVGEQFF. The CDR3 coding sequence is TGTGCCATCAGTGAGTCGAAGCGGGAGGTGGGTGAGCAGTTCTTC.

This chain links TRBV4-2 with TRBJ2-3; D gene ambiguous. This CDR3 spans 15 amino acids. The V gene's germline CDR1 is LGHNA and CDR2 YNFKEQ. Trimming took 0 bases from V and 2 from J, leaving 9 bases between them. Here the CDR3 reads CASSQDGQNTDTQYF. The DNA of the CDR3 is TGTGCCAGCAGCCAAGATGGCCAGAACACAGATACGCAGTATTTT.

The gene calls are TRBV10-3 and TRBJ2-3, with D perhaps matching TRBD1 (5 bases). The V end was cut by 0 bases, the J end by 10 bases, with 11 bases between. From germline, CDR1 is ENHRY and CDR2 SYGVKD. The CDR3 is made up of 13 amino acids. CDR3 loop: CAISESGVEAQYF. CDR3 coding DNA: TGTGCCATCAGTGAGTCAGGGGTCGAAGCGCAGTATTTT.

This clone was seen a few times. J is TRBJ2-1 and V is TRBV6-9; D gene unclear. From germline, CDR1 is MNHGY and CDR2 SVAAGI. This CDR3 comprises 16 residues. V was trimmed by 2 bases and J by 2 bases, leaving 13 bases between them. CDR3 in amino acids: CASSYHLRQTYNEQFF. CDR3 sequence (DNA): TGTGCCAGCAGTTATCATCTCCGCCAAACCTACAATGAGCAGTTCTTC.

This clone was recorded a few times. The V gene is TRBV2, the J gene TRBJ2-7, with D perhaps TRBD1 or TRBD2 (5 bases each). The CDR3 extends over 14 amino acids. Trimming shortened V by 5 bases and J by 0 bases, and 11 bases separated the two germline ends. Germline V gene sequence: CDR1 SNHLY, CDR2 FYNNEI. The CDR3 spells CASSWDRDSYEQYF. CDR3 sequence (DNA): TGTGCCAGCAGTTGGGACCGGGACTCCTACGAGCAGTACTTC.

This clone has only a few counts. This chain links TRBV18 with TRBJ2-1; D gene unclear. The CDR3 is 13 residues long. Trimming shortened V by 5 bases and J by 4 bases, and 9 bases separated the two germline ends. Germline V lookup: CDR1 KGHSH, CDR2 LQKENI. CDR3 amino acids: CASSSGPYNEQFF. The CDR3 DNA reads as TGTGCCAGCTCATCGGGCCCGTACAATGAGCAGTTCTTC. The entire variable domain, with the rest obtained from reference TRBV18 and TRBJ2-1, is as follows: NAGVMQNPRHLVRRRGQEARLRCSPMKGHSHVYWYRQLPEEGLKFMVYLQKENIIDESGMPKERFSAEFPKEGPSILRIQQVVRGDSAAYFCASSSGPYNEQFFGPGTRLTVL.

The gene calls are TRBV4-2 and TRBJ1-4; no definite D call. Trimming removed 0 bases at V and 0 bases at J, with 5 bases between. CDR3 length: 15 amino acids. Per the germline V gene, CDR1 is LGHNA and CDR2 is YNFKEQ. CDR3 region: CASSQDFATNEKLFF. The DNA for the CDR3 is TGTGCCAGCAGCCAAGATTTCGCAACTAATGAAAAACTGTTTTTT.

This clone has ten or more counts. V is TRBV7-9 and J is TRBJ2-7; perhaps TRBD1 as D (6 bases). With 3 bases removed from V and 4 bases from J, the gap between germline ends came to 13 bases. The CDR3 is 14 amino acids. Germline V gene lookup returns CDR1 SEHNR and CDR2 FQNEAQ (reference sequence). CDR3 sequence reads: CASSLMTGQYEQYF. In DNA, the CDR3 is TGTGCCAGCAGCTTGATGACAGGCCAATACGAGCAGTACTTC.

This clone has more than one count but fewer than ten. The gene calls are TRBV18 and TRBJ2-7; a possible D gene is TRBD1 (6 bases). From germline, CDR1 is KGHSH and CDR2 LQKENI. Between the trimmed V and J ends, which lost 3 bases and 5 bases, there was a span of 11 bases. CDR3 size: 13 residues. This CDR3 is CASSPSTGHEQYF. CDR3 nucleotide sequence: TGTGCCAGCTCACCTTCTACAGGGCACGAGCAGTACTTC.

This clone was detected a few times. The chain carries TRBV29-1 and TRBJ2-7, with TRBD2 as a possible D gene (6 bases). The CDR3 runs to 16 residues. From germline, CDR1 is SQVTM and CDR2 ANQGSEA. Trimming pared 3 bases from V and 0 bases from J, leaving 18 bases between. CDR3 residues: CSVEMGRGGDSYEQYF. CDR3 DNA: TGCAGCGTTGAGATGGGCCGCGGAGGGGACTCCTACGAGCAGTACTTC.

The chain carries TRBV7-2 and TRBJ2-6, with D uncertain. The V end was cut by 2 bases, the J end by 5 bases, with 4 bases between. The CDR3 extends over 13 amino acids. CDR1 and CDR2 (germline): SGHTA, FQGNSA. CDR3 nucleotides: TGTGCCAGCAGCTTACTCTGGGCCAACGTCCTGACTTTC. It encodes CASSLLWANVLTF. Using reference TRBV7-2 and TRBJ2-6 for the parts outside the CDR3, the full variable domain is GAGVSQSPSNKVTEKGKDVELRCDPISGHTALYWYRQSLGQGLEFLIYFQGNSAPDKSGLPSDRFSAERTGGSVSTLTIQRTQQEDSAVYLCASSLLWANVLTFGAGSRLTVL.

The sample holds a few counts of this clone. J is TRBJ1-4 and V is TRBV9; no definite D call. CDR1 and CDR2 from the germline V gene are SGDLS and YYNGEE. The CDR3 is made up of 15 amino acids. Trimming left V 2 bases short and J 5 bases short, with 13 bases between. The CDR3 nucleotides are TGTGCCAGCAGCGTGGGATGGCAGCCGAATGAAAAACTGTTTTTT. Translating it yields CASSVGWQPNEKLFF.

The chain uses TRBV6-4 and TRBJ2-7; 8 bases are shared with TRBD1. Germline V gives CDR1 MRHNA, CDR2 SNTAGT. This CDR3 has 13 residues. J lost 4 bases, V lost 6 bases, and 5 bases had no gene match. CDR3 loop: CASRDRVGYEQYF. In nucleotides, the CDR3 is TGTGCCAGCAGGGACAGGGTTGGATACGAGCAGTACTTC.

The chain joins TRBV6-5 to TRBJ2-1; TRBD1 matches at 11 bases. V lost 8 bases to trimming and J lost 6 bases; unmatched junction nucleotides: 0. Germline CDR1 reads MNHEY; CDR2 reads SVGAGI. This CDR3 is built from 12 residues. The CDR3 region is CASGTGGNEQFF. The CDR3 bases are TGTGCCAGCGGGACAGGGGGCAATGAGCAGTTCTTC.

The rearrangement uses TRBV11-3 and TRBJ2-4; TRBD2 matches 7 bases. CDR3 length equals 16 residues. From germline, CDR1 is SGHNT and CDR2 YENEEA. The J segment lost 5 bases and the V segment lost 0 bases, leaving 7 bases of the junction unmatched. CDR3 in DNA: TGTGCCAGCAGCTTAGATGGGAGGGTAATGGAAAACATTCAGTACTTC. As protein: CASSLDGRVMENIQYF.

The rearrangement links TRBV7-2 to TRBJ1-1, with D tentatively TRBD1 (5 bases). V dropped 3 bases and J dropped 6 bases, with 14 bases sitting between them. The CDR3 consists of 14 residues. Germline lookup yields CDR1 SGHTA and CDR2 FQGNSA. The CDR3 nucleotides read TGTGCCAGCAGCTTTCAACCCAGGGATTCTGAAGCTTTCTTT. Translated, it gives CASSFQPRDSEAFF.

J is TRBJ2-3 and V is TRBV5-1, with 10 bases that match TRBD2. The CDR3 extends over 16 amino acids. Germline V gene lookup returns CDR1 SGHRS and CDR2 YFSETQ. Trimming removed 4 bases from V and 0 bases from J; junction bases left unmatched: 5. The CDR3 DNA is TGCGCCAGCAGCCCCGGACTAGCGGTTAGCACAGATACGCAGTATTTT. This gives the protein CASSPGLAVSTDTQYF.

V is TRBV5-8 and J is TRBJ2-5; 8 bases are shared with TRBD1. From germline, CDR1 is SGHTS and CDR2 YDEGEE. V lost 2 bases, J lost 5 bases, and 5 bases stayed unmatched. This CDR3 has 14 residues. CDR3 loop: CASSLWTGRETQYF. In DNA form, the CDR3 reads TGTGCCAGCAGCTTATGGACAGGGCGGGAGACCCAGTACTTC.

This clone was observed a handful of times. The CDR3 bases are TGTGCCAGCAGCCGACTGACTAACAATGAGCAGTTCTTC. Its protein is CASSRLTNNEQFF. The V and J genes are TRBV7-8 and TRBJ2-1, with a tentative D call TRBD2 (5 bases). Trimming took 5 bases from V and 5 from J, leaving 10 bases between them. This CDR3 has 13 amino acids. Germline loops: CDR1 SGHVS, CDR2 FQNEAQ. Complete variable domain (other parts from reference TRBV7-8 and TRBJ2-1): GAGVSQSPRYKVAKRGQDVALRCDPISGHVSLFWYQQALGQGPEFLTYFQNEAQLDKSGLPSDRFFAERPEGSVSTLKIQRTQQEDSAVYLCASSRLTNNEQFFGPGTRLTVL.

V gene TRBV11-2 combines with J gene TRBJ1-2; D is ambiguous. This CDR3 spans 16 amino acids. CDR1 is SGHAT and CDR2 is FQNNGV in the germline V gene. With 4 bases removed from V and 5 bases from J, the gap between germline ends came to 20 bases. CDR3 DNA sequence: TGTGCCAGCAGCTCCGTCCTCAGAGGACCCGGGTATGGCTACACCTTC. Its protein is CASSSVLRGPGYGYTF.

A few counts support this clone. The CDR3 nucleotides are TGCGCCAGCAGCCAAGTAGTTTCCGGGACGCGGTACAATGAGCAGTTCTTC. Its translation: CASSQVVSGTRYNEQFF. The chain joins TRBV4-3 to TRBJ2-1; D is perhaps TRBD1 or TRBD2 (5 bases each). Germline loops: CDR1 LGHNA, CDR2 YSLEER. The CDR3 sequence is 17 residues long. Deletions cut 1 base from V and 4 bases from J, with 17 bases between.

Many counts were recorded for this clone. This sequence joins TRBV7-9 and TRBJ2-5; tentatively, D is TRBD2 (5 bases). Germline V gene sequence: CDR1 SEHNR, CDR2 FQNEAQ (reference sequence). This CDR3 is 13 amino acids long. Trimming removed 11 bases at V and 1 base at J, with 14 bases between. The CDR3 DNA reads TGTGCCGCCGGGCCGGCGGGCCAAGAGACCCAGTACTTC. The encoded protein is CAAGPAGQETQYF.

This sequence joins TRBV5-1 and TRBJ2-5, with D possibly matching TRBD1 (6 bases). Between the trimmed V and J ends, which lost 5 bases and 5 bases, there was a span of 10 bases. The CDR3 loop spans 12 amino acids. CDR1 and CDR2 from the germline V gene are SGHRS and YFSETQ. Here the CDR3 reads CASRAGQETQYF. In nucleotides, the CDR3 is TGCGCCAGCAGGGCCGGACAGGAGACCCAGTACTTC. Full variable domain (outside the CDR3, taken from reference TRBV5-1 and TRBJ2-5): KAGVTQTPRYLIKTRGQQVTLSCSPISGHRSVSWYQQTPGQGLQFLFEYFSETQRNKGNFPGRFSGRQFSNSRSEMNVSTLELGDSALYLCASRAGQETQYFGPGTRLLVL.

This clone was detected only a few times. The chain has TRBV28 and TRBJ2-7, with 12 bases that match TRBD2. Germline assignment: CDR1 MDHEN and CDR2 SYDVKM. This CDR3 is built from 17 residues. Trimming took 3 bases from V and 2 from J; bases not matched to a gene: 8. CDR3 sequence: CASSLLAGGWGAYEQYF. The DNA of the CDR3 is TGTGCCAGCAGTTTGCTAGCGGGAGGGTGGGGCGCCTACGAGCAGTACTTC. Drawing the rest from reference TRBV28 and TRBJ2-7, the complete variable domain is DVKVTQSSRYLVKRTGEKVFLECVQDMDHENMFWYRQDPGLGLRLIYFSYDVKMKEKGDIPEGYSVSREKKERFSLILESASTNQTSMYLCASSLLAGGWGAYEQYFGPGTRLTVT.

There are a few counts of this clone. V usage is TRBV5-4 and J usage is TRBJ2-5; D is tentatively TRBD1 or TRBD2 (5 bases each). CDR1 and CDR2 (germline): SGHNT, YYREEE (reference sequence). The CDR3 runs 14 residues. The germline V and J ends were trimmed by 0 bases and 8 bases, with 14 bases remaining between them. DNA for the CDR3: TGTGCCAGCAGCTTGGCCGCGGTGGGGGAAACCCAGTACTTC. It is translated as CASSLAAVGETQYF.

This clone was seen only a few times. The chain joins TRBV7-2 to TRBJ2-7; D is possibly TRBD1 or TRBD2 (5 bases each). Trimming shortened V by 3 bases and J by 4 bases, and 10 bases separated the two germline ends. The CDR3 length is 13 residues. The germline V gene encodes CDR1 SGHTA and CDR2 FQGNSA. CDR3 nucleotide sequence: TGTGCCAGCAGCTTGGGACGGAGATACGAGCAGTACTTC. The encoded protein is CASSLGRRYEQYF.

This clone occurred many times. Here the CDR3 DNA reads TGTGCCAGCAGCCCGCGGACAGGGGGCCTTAGGGCAGATACGCAGTATTTT. It codes for CASSPRTGGLRADTQYF. V usage is TRBV5-4 and J usage is TRBJ2-3; 11 bases line up with TRBD1. This CDR3 comprises 17 residues. The V gene end was trimmed by 4 bases and the J gene end by 4 bases; junction bases not matched to a gene: 11. Germline CDR1 reads SGHNT; CDR2 reads YYREEE (reference sequence). The full variable domain, in which reference TRBV5-4 and TRBJ2-3 provide the parts outside the CDR3, is ETGVTQSPTHLIKTRGQQVTLRCSSQSGHNTVSWYQQALGQGPQFIFQYYREEENGRGNFPPRFSGLQFPNYSSELNVNALELDDSALYLCASSPRTGGLRADTQYFGPGTRLTVL.

The sample holds many counts of this clone. This chain joins TRBV14 and TRBJ2-4, with 8 bases matching TRBD2. The germline V gene has CDR1 SGHDN and CDR2 FVKESK. The V segment lost 5 bases and the J segment 7 bases; nucleotides outside the gene matches: 4. The CDR3 is 13 amino acids. The CDR3 reads CASSSTSDNIQYF. The CDR3 DNA is TGTGCCAGCAGCTCGACTAGCGATAACATTCAGTACTTC.